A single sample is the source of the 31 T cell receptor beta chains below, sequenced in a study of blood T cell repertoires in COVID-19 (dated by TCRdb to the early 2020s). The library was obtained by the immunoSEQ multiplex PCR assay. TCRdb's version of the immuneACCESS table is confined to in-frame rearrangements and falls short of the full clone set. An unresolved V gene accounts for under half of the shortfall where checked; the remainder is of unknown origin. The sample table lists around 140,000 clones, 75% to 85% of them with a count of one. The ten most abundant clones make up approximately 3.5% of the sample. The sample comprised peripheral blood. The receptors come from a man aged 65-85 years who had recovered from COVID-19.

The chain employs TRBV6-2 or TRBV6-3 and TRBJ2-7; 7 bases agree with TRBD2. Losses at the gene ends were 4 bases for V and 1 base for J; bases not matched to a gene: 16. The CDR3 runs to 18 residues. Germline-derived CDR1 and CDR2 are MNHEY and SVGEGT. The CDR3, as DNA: TGTGCCAGCAGTTCCAGTTGGACGGCGGGAGTAGGATCCTACGAGCAGTACTTC. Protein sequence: CASSSSWTAGVGSYEQYF.

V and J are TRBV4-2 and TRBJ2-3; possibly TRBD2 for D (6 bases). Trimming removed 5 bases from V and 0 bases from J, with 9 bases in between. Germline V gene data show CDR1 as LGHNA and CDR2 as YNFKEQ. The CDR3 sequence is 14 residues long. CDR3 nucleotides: TGTGCCAGCAGCGGAGGGTATAGCACAGATACGCAGTATTTT. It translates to CASSGGYSTDTQYF.

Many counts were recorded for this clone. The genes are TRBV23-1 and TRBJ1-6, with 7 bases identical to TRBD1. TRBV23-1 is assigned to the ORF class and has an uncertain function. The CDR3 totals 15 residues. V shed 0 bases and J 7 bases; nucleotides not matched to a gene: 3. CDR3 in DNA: TGCGCCAGCAGTCAATCTCGGGACAGAAATTCACCCCTCCACTTT. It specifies CASSQSRDRNSPLHF.

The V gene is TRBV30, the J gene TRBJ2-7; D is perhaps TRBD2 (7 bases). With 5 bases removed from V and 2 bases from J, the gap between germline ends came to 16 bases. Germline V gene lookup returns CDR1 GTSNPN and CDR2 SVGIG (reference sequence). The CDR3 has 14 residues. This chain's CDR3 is CAWGGASGTYEQYF. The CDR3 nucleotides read TGTGCCTGGGGGGGGGCTAGCGGAACCTACGAGCAGTACTTC.

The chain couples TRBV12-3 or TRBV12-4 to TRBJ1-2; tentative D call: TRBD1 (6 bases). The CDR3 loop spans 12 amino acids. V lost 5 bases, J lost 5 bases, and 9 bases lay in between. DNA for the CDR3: TGTGCCAGCAGTCCCGACAGGTATGGCTACACCTTC. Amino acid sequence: CASSPDRYGYTF.

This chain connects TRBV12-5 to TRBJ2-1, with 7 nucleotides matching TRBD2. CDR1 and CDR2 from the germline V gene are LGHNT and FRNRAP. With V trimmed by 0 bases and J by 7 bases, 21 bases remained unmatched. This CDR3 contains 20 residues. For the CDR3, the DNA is TGTGCTAGTGGTTTGGTATGGTATATCGTTCAGAATCGGGAGGTAAATGAGCAGTTCTTC. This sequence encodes CASGLVWYIVQNREVNEQFF.

The CDR3 DNA is TGTGCCTGGAGGGAGCTGAACACTGAAGCTTTCTTT. As protein: CAWRELNTEAFF. This sequence joins TRBV30 and TRBJ1-1; D not certain. Germline CDR1 is GTSNPN and CDR2 is SVGIG (reference sequence). The CDR3 length is 12 residues. Trimming removed 3 bases from V and 0 bases from J, with 5 bases in between.

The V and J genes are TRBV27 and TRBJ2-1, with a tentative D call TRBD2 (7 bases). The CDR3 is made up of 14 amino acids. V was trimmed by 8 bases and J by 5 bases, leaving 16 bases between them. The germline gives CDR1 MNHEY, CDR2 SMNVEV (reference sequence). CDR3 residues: CASERTAGNNEQFF. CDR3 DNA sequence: TGTGCCAGCGAACGGACAGCGGGGAACAATGAGCAGTTCTTC.

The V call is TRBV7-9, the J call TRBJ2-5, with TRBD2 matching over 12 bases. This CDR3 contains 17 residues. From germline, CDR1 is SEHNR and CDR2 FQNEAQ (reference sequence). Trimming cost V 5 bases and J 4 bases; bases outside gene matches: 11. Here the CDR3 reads CASSPKLAGGEGETQYF. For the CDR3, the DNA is TGTGCCAGCAGCCCCAAACTAGCGGGAGGAGAAGGAGAGACCCAGTACTTC.

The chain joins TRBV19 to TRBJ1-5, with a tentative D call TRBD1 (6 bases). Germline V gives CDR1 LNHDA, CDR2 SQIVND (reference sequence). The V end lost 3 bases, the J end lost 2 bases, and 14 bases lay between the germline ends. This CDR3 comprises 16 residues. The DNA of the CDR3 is TGTGCCAGTAGTATTTTTGGGGGCGCGGGCAATCAGCCCCAGCATTTT. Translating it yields CASSIFGGAGNQPQHF.

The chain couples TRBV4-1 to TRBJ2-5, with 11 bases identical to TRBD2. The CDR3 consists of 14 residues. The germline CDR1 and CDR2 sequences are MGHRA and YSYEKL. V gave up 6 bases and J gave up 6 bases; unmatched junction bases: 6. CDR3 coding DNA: TGCGCCAGCAGTCTACTAGCGGGAGAAAAGACCCAGTACTTC. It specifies CASSLLAGEKTQYF.

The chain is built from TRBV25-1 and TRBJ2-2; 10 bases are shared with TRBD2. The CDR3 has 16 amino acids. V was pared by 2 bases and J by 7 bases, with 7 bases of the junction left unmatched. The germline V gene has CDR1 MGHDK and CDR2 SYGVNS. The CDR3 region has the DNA TGTGCCAGCAGTGAAGTAGCGGGAGGTTCCGGCGGGGAGCTGTTTTTT. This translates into CASSEVAGGSGGELFF.

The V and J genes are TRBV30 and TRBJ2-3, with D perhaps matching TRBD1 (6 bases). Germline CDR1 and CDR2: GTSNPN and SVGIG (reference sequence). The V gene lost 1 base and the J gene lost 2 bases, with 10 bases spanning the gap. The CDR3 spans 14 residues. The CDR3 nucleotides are TGTGCCTGGAGTGCGACAGGACCCACAGATACGCAGTATTTT. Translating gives CAWSATGPTDTQYF. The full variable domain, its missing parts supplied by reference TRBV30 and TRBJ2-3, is SQTIHQWPATLVQPVGSPLSLECTVEGTSNPNLYWYRQAAGRGLQLLFYSVGIGQISSEVPQNLSASRPQDRQFILSSKKLLLSDSGFYLCAWSATGPTDTQYFGPGTRLTVL.

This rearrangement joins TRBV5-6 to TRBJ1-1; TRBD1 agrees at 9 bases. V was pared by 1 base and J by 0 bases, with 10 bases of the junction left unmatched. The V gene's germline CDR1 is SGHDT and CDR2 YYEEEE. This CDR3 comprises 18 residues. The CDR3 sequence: CASSLTRDRVFLNTEAFF. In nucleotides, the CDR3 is TGTGCCAGCAGCTTGACCCGGGACAGGGTATTCCTGAACACTGAAGCTTTCTTT. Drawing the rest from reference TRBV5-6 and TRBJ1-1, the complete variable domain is DAGVTQSPTHLIKTRGQQVTLRCSPKSGHDTVSWYQQALGQGPQFIFQYYEEEERQRGNFPDRFSGHQFPNYSSELNVNALLLGDSALYLCASSLTRDRVFLNTEAFFGQGTRLTVV.

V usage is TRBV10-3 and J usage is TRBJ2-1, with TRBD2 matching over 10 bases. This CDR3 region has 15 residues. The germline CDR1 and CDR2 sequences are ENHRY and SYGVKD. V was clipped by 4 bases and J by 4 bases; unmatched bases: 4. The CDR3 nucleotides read TGTGCCATCAGTGCTACTAGCGGGGCATACAATGAGCAGTTCTTC. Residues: CAISATSGAYNEQFF.

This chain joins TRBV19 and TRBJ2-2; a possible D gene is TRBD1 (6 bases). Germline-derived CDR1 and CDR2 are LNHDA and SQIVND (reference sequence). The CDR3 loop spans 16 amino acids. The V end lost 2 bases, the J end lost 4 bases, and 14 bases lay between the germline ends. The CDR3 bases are TGTGCCAGTAGTATAACGACAGGAATAAGCACCGGGGAGCTGTTTTTT. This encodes CASSITTGISTGELFF.

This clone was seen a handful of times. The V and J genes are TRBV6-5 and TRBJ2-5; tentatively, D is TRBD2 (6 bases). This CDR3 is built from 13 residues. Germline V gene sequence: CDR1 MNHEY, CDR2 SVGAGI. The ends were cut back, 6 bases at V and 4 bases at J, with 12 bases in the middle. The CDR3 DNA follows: TGTGCCAGCAGGCCCAGGGAGGCAGAGACCCAGTACTTC. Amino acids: CASRPREAETQYF.

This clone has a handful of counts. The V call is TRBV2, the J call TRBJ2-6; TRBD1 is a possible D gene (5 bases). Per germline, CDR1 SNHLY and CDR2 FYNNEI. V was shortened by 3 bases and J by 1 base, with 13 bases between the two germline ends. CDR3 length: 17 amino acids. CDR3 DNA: TGTGCCAGCAGTGACGAGCGTCGACAGTCTGGGGCCAACGTCCTGACTTTC. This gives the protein CASSDERRQSGANVLTF.

The CDR3 loop is CASSPRQGAHTGELFF. CDR3 DNA: TGTGCCAGCTCACCTCGACAGGGGGCGCACACCGGGGAGCTGTTTTTT. The chain is built from TRBV18 and TRBJ2-2; 10 positions match TRBD1. This CDR3 has 16 amino acids. Trimming took 3 bases from V and 3 from J; bases not matched to a gene: 4. Germline V CDR1 and CDR2: KGHSH, LQKENI.

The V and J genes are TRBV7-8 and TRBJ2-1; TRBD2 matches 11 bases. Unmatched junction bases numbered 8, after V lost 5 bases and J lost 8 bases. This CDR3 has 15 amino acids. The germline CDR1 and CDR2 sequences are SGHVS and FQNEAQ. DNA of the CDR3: TGTGCCAGCAGCCCCACTACTAGCGGGAGATATGAGCAGTTCTTC. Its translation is CASSPTTSGRYEQFF.

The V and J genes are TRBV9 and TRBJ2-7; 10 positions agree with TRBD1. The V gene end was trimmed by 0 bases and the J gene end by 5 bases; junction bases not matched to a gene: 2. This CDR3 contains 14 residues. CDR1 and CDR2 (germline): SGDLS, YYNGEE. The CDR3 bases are TGTGCCAGCAGCGTAGGACAGGGGGCCAACGAGCAGTACTTC. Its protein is CASSVGQGANEQYF. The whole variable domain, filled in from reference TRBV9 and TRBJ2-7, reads DSGVTQTPKHLITATGQRVTLRCSPRSGDLSVYWYQQSLDQGLQFLIQYYNGEERAKGNILERFSAQQFPDLHSELNLSSLELGDSALYFCASSVGQGANEQYFGPGTRLTVT.

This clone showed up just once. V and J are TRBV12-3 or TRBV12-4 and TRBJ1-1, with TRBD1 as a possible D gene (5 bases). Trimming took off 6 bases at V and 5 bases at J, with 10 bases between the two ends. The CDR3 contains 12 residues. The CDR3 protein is CASSLTVTEAFF. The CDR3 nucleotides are TGTGCCAGCAGCTTGACAGTTACTGAAGCTTTCTTT.

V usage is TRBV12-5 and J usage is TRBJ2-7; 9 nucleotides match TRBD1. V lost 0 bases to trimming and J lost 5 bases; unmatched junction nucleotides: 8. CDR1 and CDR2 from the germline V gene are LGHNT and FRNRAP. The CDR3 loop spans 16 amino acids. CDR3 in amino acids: CASGLVITGTGNEQYF. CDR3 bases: TGTGCTAGTGGTTTGGTCATTACCGGGACAGGGAACGAGCAGTACTTC.

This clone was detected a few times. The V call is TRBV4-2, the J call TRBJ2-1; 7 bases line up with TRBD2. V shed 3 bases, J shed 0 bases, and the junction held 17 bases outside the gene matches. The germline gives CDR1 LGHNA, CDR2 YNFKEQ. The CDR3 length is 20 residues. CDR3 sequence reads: CASSQQVAGPDDSSYNEQFF. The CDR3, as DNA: TGTGCCAGCAGCCAGCAGGTAGCGGGCCCTGACGACAGCTCCTACAATGAGCAGTTCTTC.

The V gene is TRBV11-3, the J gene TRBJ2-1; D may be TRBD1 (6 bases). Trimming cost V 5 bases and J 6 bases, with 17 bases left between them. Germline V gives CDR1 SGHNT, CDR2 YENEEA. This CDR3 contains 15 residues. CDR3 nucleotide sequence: TGTGCCAGCAGCCCCGGACAGAGGGCGGCCAATGAGCAGTTCTTC. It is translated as CASSPGQRAANEQFF.

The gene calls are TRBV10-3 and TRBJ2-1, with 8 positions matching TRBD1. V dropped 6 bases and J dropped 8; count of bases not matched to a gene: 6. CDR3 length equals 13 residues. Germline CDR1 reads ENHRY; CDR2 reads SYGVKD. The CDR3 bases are TGTGCCATCAGGGCCGACAGGGGTGATGAGCAGTTCTTC. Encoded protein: CAIRADRGDEQFF.

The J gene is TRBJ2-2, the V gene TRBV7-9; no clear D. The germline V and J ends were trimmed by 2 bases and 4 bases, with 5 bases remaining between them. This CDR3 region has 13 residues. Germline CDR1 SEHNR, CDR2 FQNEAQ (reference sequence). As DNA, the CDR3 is TGTGCCAGCAGCTTACGCGCCACCGGGGAGCTGTTTTTT. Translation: CASSLRATGELFF.

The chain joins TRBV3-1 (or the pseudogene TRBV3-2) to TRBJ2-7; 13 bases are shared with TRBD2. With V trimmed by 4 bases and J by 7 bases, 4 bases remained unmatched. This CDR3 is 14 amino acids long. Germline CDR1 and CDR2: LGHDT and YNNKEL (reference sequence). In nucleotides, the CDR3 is TGTGCCAGCAGCCCACTAGCGGGAGGGAGGGAGCAGTACTTC. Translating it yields CASSPLAGGREQYF.

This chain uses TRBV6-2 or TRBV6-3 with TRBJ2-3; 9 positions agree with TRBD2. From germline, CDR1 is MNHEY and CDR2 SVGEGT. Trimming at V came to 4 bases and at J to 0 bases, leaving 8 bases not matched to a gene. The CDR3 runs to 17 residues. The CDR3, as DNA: TGTGCCAGCAGTTCTCCCATAGCGGGGGCTAGCACAGATACGCAGTATTTT. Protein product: CASSSPIAGASTDTQYF.

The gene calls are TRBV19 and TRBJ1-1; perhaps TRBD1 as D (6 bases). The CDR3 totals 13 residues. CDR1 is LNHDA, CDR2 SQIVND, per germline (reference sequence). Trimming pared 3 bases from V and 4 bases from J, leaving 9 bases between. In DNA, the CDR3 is TGTGCCAGTAGTATTGAGGGGGTCACTGAAGCTTTCTTT. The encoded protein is CASSIEGVTEAFF.

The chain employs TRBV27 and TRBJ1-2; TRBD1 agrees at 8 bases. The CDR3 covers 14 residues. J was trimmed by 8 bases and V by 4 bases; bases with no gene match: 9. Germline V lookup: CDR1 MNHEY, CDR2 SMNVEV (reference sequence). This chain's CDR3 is CASSYSWDRNGYTF. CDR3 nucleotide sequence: TGTGCCAGCAGTTATAGCTGGGACAGGAACGGCTACACCTTC.